What follows is one T cell receptor beta chain and its context. Its antigen target is currently unknown. The input lacks base qualities; no much larger clone sits a single base away. The cohort comprised 710 or so healthy bone marrow donors. At the time of sampling, every cohort member was nominally healthy, though immune exposures that went unrecorded were likely present. The donor tested CMV seropositive, placing the donor among the 289 seropositive members of the cohort. Each donor provided a peripheral blood sample, and peripheral blood mononuclear cells were used for TCR beta sequencing. Genomic DNA was extracted from the blood cell samples with the Qiagen DNeasy Blood Extraction Kit. From its cysteine to its phenylalanine, the CDR3 spans 14 amino acids. Left in the record is the CDR3 DNA by itself, 42 bases read in frame from the first base. Cut back by 4 bases and 3 bases, the V and J ends lie 10 bases apart. CDR1 and CDR2 are read off the germline V gene (reference sequence) as LNHDA and SQIVND.

These data originate in a study of cytomegalovirus exposure and HLA in healthy donors (TCRdb year 2017). For the study in its entirety: In an earlier analysis of some 550 of the donors, roughly 300 Gb of sequence data and 90 million to 130 million unique TCR beta sequences from approximately 180 million T cells were reported. An early release covering roughly 600 HLA-typed donors comprised roughly 300 gigabases of sequencing data and around 86 million unique TCR sequences. The genetic ancestry cluster associated with self-reported Caucasian donors included about 81% of the roughly 410 genotyped donors. The study aimed to test whether signatures of past pathogen exposure could be identified by cataloging public T cell receptors. The study used immunosequencing to profile the T cell repertoires of more than 650 subjects and linked those repertoires to cytomegalovirus serostatus. In addition to the first cohort of roughly 670 subjects, a separate validation cohort of some 120 different subjects was used. To predict cytomegalovirus infection status, the study combined high-throughput TCR immunosequencing, statistical association of individual TCRs with disease status, and machine learning. A later analysis re-examined previously published TCR beta repertoires from about 670 donors and added high-resolution HLA genotyping to investigate patterns of TCR occurrence. Rather than drawing on any new phenotypic data, the later analysis identified candidate immune exposures from TCR beta sequences and the way those sequences occurred across donors. An earlier analysis of 587 of the donors applied high-throughput TCR beta sequencing to assess whether each TCR beta V gene segment acted as functional or pseudogenic. Donor age, sex, ethnicity and CMV serostatus were compiled alongside the repertoire data. A later genetic analysis used genome-wide SNP genotypes for about three fifths of the 666 donors, treating that subset as a discovery cohort. Every repertoire in the discovery cohort had been generated on one and the same sequencing platform. HLA typing covered class I and class II loci at four-digit resolution. The number of typed donors differed by locus: about 629-640 for A, B, C, DRB1 and DQB1; about 520 for DQA1; around 580 for DPA1; and 450 to 480 for DPB1. Because of strong linkage in the cohort, 4 to 6 DR-DQ haplotypes were treated as single units for association and clustering. On average, roughly 240,000 unique TCR beta nucleotide sequences were sequenced per donor among several hundred genotyped donors of the cohort, with around 19% of those sequences being non-productive. Results and caveats for the whole study, not just this receptor: HLA typing was unavailable for some donors at each locus, so association tests used only the typed subset. Roughly uniform sequencing depth across donors was assumed in presence/absence analyses, although this assumption may not hold. Most TCR sequences were seen in very few donors, while some public TCRs were found in many individuals. In an earlier analysis of 587 of the donors, most TCR beta V segments appeared in productive rearrangements about 87% or about 30% of the time, broadly matching IMGT annotations. In vitro tests confirmed that three of the cytomegalovirus-associated TCR beta chains recognize cytomegalovirus antigens. Cytomegalovirus status was reported to be diagnosed by the classifier with high specificity and sensitivity in both the original and validation cohorts. In a later genetic analysis, fewer N-insertions in productive TCRs were reported among donors in an Asian-associated ancestry cluster than the approximately 630-donor mean. In this cohort, only TCR beta chains were sequenced, and detectable features were limited by the absence of alpha or paired-chain data. A cluster of highly shared sequence variants was judged likely to represent a technical artifact of the sequencing pipeline. In a later analysis, some 17,000 TCR beta sequences were associated with specific HLA alleles at a false discovery rate of 0.05. It was suggested by the authors that the approach could potentially be generalized to other disease states and immunological phenotypes. According to a later analysis, TCR association rates differed among HLA loci, with DRB1 alleles showing the most associated TCRs and HLA-C alleles showing the fewest. When HLA alleles, especially DR and DQ, strongly co-occurred, TCR associations were difficult to assign to individual alleles. A later analysis found that most CMV-associated TCR beta chains appeared HLA-restricted, with HLA associations seemingly driven largely by CMV exposure. In the study, about 150 TCR beta chains were listed as associated with cytomegalovirus. The 87-base-pair reads could not distinguish some IMGT-functional V segments, including TRBV6-2 and TRBV6-3, so those segments were excluded. A further reported finding was that TCR beta sequences accurately predicted the HLA-A and HLA-B alleles for most subjects in the first cohort. Immune exposure information for the cohort was limited to CMV serostatus. V-gene and J-gene trimming of TCR beta chains was associated with a missense DCLRE1C variant in a later genetic analysis, and the association was replicated in an independent cohort. A later analysis reported that several top co-occurrence clusters appeared linked to parvovirus B19, influenza, CMV and Epstein-Barr virus. Because counts were too low, some 17 rarely observed V segments, including chromosome 9 orphons, were excluded from the earlier analysis of fewer than 650 of the donors. A later analysis found that HLA-associated TCR beta chains were more clonally expanded and had lower generation probabilities than equally common non-associated chains. Correlated functional status among segregating V segments might reflect linkage disequilibrium, but an unknown experimental factor could not be ruled out.

The protocol used for the library was the immunoSEQ multiplex PCR assay. For the multiplex PCR, a mixture combining 60 forward primers for TCR Vbeta segments and 13 reverse primers for TCR Jbeta segments was used. The CDR3 region of rearranged TCR beta genes was amplified from genomic DNA by a multiplex PCR assay. Amplified TCR beta libraries were sequenced as 87-base-pair reads on the Illumina HiSeq System. Processing in the source paper ran as follows. Across the 600 to 700 repertoires, a later analysis counted approximately 83 million unique TCR beta chains, roughly 11 million of which were shared by at least two donors. To remove PCR and sequencing errors, raw reads were error-corrected and collapsed into unique sequences using a nearest-neighbor algorithm that merged closely related sequences. Alignment of CDR3 sequences to IMGT reference sequences was used to assign V, D and J gene segments. For a sequence to be retained, at least a six-nucleotide match to both a V gene segment and a J gene segment was required. A rearrangement was called productive if the CDR3 had no stop codons and remained in frame with V and J, and every other rearrangement was called non-productive. Following IMGT convention, CDR3 was defined as the stretch from the second conserved V-encoded cysteine up to the conserved J-encoded phenylalanine. In an earlier analysis of just under 600 of the donors, sequences lacking an unambiguous match to a single V gene segment were excluded. In an earlier analysis of 587 of the donors, a V segment was called functional when productive rearrangements were above 56.7%, and segregating when the standard deviation between donors exceeded 5%. A statistical classification framework was developed to diagnose cytomegalovirus status using the catalog of TCR beta chain sequences. In a later analysis, TCR nucleotide sequences were compared against IMGT/GENE-DB human TR gene sequences so that V and J genes could be assigned. The TCRdist pipeline was used in a later analysis to assign CDR3 sequences and most-parsimonious VDJ recombination scenarios. In a later analysis, every TCR beta chain was defined by the combination of its CDR3 amino acid sequence and its V-gene family, and reads without a unique V-gene family were dropped. As a way to deal with suspected cross-contamination and a sequencing artifact, a later analysis dropped over 550 nucleotide sequences that were highly shared and had low generation probability. In a later analysis, a clonal expansion index for each public chain was calculated from normalized within-repertoire ranks of inferred template counts. Generation probabilities in a later analysis came from a VDJ recombination model fitted to out-of-frame rearrangements, and those results were checked against IGoR. In a later analysis, hypergeometric tests were used to score TCR-TCR, TCR-HLA and TCR-CMV co-occurrence, with a repertoire-size bias correction applied to TCR pairs. In a later analysis, false discovery rates were estimated by permuting HLA or CMV assignments 20 times. In a later analysis, co-occurring TCRs were grouped with DBSCAN, and TCRdist sequence similarity was added when clustering was performed within HLA-allele-positive subsets. For co-occurrence clustering, repertoires with fewer than 30,000 or more than 120,000 public chains were excluded, along with four or five repertoires with anomalous nucleotide sharing. TCRdb retrieved this table from immuneACCESS and kept in-frame rearrangements only. Not all clones are present; in checked studies, unresolved V genes account for under half, and no reason is known for the remainder. The D gene and trimming were derived from the DNA, and the V and J assignments and clone size from that table. The sample includes 140,000 to 150,000 clones, with under 85% observed a single time. The top ten clones comprise roughly 6.7% of the sample.

The sequence joins TRBV19 to TRBJ1-5; 5 matching bases give a weak D call of TRBD1. The TCR originated in a woman aged 40 to 50 in good health and CMV-seropositive. Sequenced sample: PBMCs. CDR3 sequence: CASSNFRDNQPQHF. The nucleotide sequence reads as follows: TGTGCCAGTAGTAATTTCAGGGACAATCAGCCCCAGCATTTT.